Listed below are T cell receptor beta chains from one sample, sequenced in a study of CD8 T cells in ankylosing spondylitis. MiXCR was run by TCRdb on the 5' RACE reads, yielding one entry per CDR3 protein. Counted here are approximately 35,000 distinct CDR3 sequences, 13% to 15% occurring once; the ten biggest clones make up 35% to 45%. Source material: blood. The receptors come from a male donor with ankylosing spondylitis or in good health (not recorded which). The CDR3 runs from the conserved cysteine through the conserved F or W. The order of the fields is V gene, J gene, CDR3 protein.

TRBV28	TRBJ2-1	CASSLDSYNEQFF
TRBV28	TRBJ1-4	CASSSAGTGGEKLFF
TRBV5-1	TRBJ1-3	CASSPLGSGNTIYF
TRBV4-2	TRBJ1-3	CASSQPELRPGNTIYF
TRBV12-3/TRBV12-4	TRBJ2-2	CASRDRGGDTGELFF
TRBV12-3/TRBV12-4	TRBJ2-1	CASSFLADEQFF
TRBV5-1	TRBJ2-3	CASSPQPTRGIDTQYF
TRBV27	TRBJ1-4	CASSLSGQANEKLFF
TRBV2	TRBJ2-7	CASSELREVVSRF
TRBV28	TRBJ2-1	CASSSRKEGGYNEQFF
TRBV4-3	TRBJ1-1	CASSQVGEETEAFF
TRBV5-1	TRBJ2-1	CASSWGAGNEQFF
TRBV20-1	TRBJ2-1	CSALNGREGVYNEQFF
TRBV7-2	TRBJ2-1	CASSPSMGEQFF
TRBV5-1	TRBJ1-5	CASSFGQGEQPQHF
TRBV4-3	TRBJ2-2	CASSQDGASAGELFF
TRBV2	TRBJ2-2	CASSGSFTGELFF
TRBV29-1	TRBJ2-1	CSVQLGSQFF
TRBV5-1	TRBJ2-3	CASSLVSGGPVDTQYF
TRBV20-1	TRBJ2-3	CSAGGSGTSGAVDTQYF
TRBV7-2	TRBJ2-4	CASGPGVKNIQYF
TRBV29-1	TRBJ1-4	CSVRGMANEKLFF
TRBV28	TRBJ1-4	CASSPGTGVNEKLFF
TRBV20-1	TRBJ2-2	CSAGLARNTGELFF
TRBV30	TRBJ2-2	CAWSPLDRSTGELFF
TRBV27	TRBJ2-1	CASRQAYYNEQFF
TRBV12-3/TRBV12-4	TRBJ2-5	CASSLGGARETQYF
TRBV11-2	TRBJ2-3	CASSSDGHSTDTQYF
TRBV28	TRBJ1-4	CASSFNPTNEKLFF
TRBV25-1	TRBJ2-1	CASSELAGRTYNEQFF
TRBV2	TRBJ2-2	CASSGAGGPLTGELFF
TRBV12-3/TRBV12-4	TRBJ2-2	CASSFETENTGELFF
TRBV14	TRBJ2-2	CASSPRDRNTGELFF
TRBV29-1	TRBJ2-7	CSVRAAYEQYF
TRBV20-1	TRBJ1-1	CSASPLDRMNTEAFF
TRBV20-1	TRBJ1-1	CSASGPPSGTEAFF